This entry lists 2 T cell receptor beta chains sequenced from one sample in a study of CD8 T cells in Susac syndrome. About 0.5 to 1 ug RNA was reverse transcribed with random hexamers. TCRdb re-derived calls from the immunoSEQ multiplex PCR reads in MiXCR, one entry per CDR3 protein. The sample shows a few hundred thousand distinct CDR3 sequences, 75% to 90% of them seen only once. The sequenced sample was CD8+ T cells from PBMCs. Receptors originate from a human donor with multiple sclerosis.

This clonotype was seen a handful of times. This chain joins TRBV27 and TRBJ1-2; D may be TRBD1 (5 bases). This CDR3 has 12 amino acids. Trimming removed 6 bases from V and 4 bases from J, with 9 bases in between. The germline CDR1 and CDR2 sequences are MNHEY and SMNVEV (reference sequence). The CDR3 bases are TGTGCCAGCAGCGGGGGGGGCTATGGCTACACCTTC. Its translation is CASSGGGYGYTF.

The CDR3 sequence is CASSFALQGANGELFF. The CDR3 nucleotides are TGTGCCAGCAGTTTTGCCCTACAGGGGGCTAACGGGGAGCTGTTTTTT. This rearrangement joins TRBV12-3 or TRBV12-4 to TRBJ2-2; 9 positions match TRBD1. The CDR3 has 16 amino acids. Trimming removed 3 bases from V and 7 bases from J; junction bases left unmatched: 9.